This passage covers 22 T cell receptor beta chains from one sample sequenced in a study of cytomegalovirus exposure and HLA in healthy donors. PCR was performed using 60 Vbeta and 13 Jbeta primers. The repertoire was sequenced with immunoSEQ multiplex PCR; TCRdb's copy has only in-frame clones and lacks some. The sample lists over 95,000 clones; 60% to 85% were seen once. Sequencing used PBMCs. Every receptor here comes from a woman in her 40s in good health and CMV-seropositive.

V gene TRBV14 combines with J gene TRBJ2-7; D is unresolved. With 0 bases removed from V and 2 bases from J, the gap between germline ends came to 14 bases. The CDR3 consists of 16 residues. Germline V gene data show CDR1 as SGHDN and CDR2 as FVKESK. As DNA, the CDR3 is TGTGCCAGCAGCCAAGAAGAGTGGCGCGGAGCCTACGAGCAGTACTTC. Its protein product is CASSQEEWRGAYEQYF.

This clone was seen a single time. The genes are TRBV19 and TRBJ2-3; 11 bases agree with TRBD1. Per the germline V gene, CDR1 is LNHDA and CDR2 is SQIVND (reference sequence). The CDR3 is 16 residues long. V gave up 5 bases and J gave up 3 bases; unmatched junction bases: 7. CDR3 region: CASSLGQGVGTDTQYF. The CDR3 DNA follows: TGTGCCAGTAGTCTGGGACAGGGGGTAGGTACAGATACGCAGTATTTT.

The chain has TRBV6-6 and TRBJ2-3; D unclear. V was pared by 4 bases and J by 0 bases, with 11 bases between. The CDR3 is made up of 15 amino acids. Germline V gives CDR1 MNHNY, CDR2 SVGAGI (reference sequence). CDR3 in DNA: TGTGCCAGCAGTTTCCCTACTTCTAGCACAGATACGCAGTATTTT. This encodes CASSFPTSSTDTQYF.

The genes are TRBV5-1 and TRBJ2-1; 8 nucleotides align to TRBD1. The CDR3 runs 17 residues. The germline CDR1 and CDR2 sequences are SGHRS and YFSETQ. J gave up 1 base and V 3 bases, and 9 bases lay outside the gene matches. This CDR3 reads CASSSQVTGASYNEQFF. The CDR3 bases are TGCGCCAGCAGCTCCCAAGTGACAGGGGCTTCCTACAATGAGCAGTTCTTC.

This clone was detected once. This chain connects TRBV7-6 to TRBJ2-5; 10 positions agree with TRBD2. This CDR3 is 14 amino acids long. Germline V gene lookup returns CDR1 SGHVS and CDR2 FNYEAQ. J lost 1 base, V lost 6 bases, and 2 bases had no gene match. CDR3 sequence reads: CASRLAGSQETQYF. For the CDR3, the DNA is TGTGCCAGCAGACTAGCGGGGAGCCAAGAGACCCAGTACTTC.

The V and J genes are TRBV29-1 and TRBJ1-1, with a tentative D call TRBD1 (6 bases). CDR3 length equals 12 residues. V shed 7 bases and J shed 1 base, with 10 bases lying between them. Germline V CDR1 and CDR2: SQVTM, ANQGSEA. DNA of the CDR3: TGCAGCGCCAGAGGGGGGAACACTGAAGCTTTCTTT. Protein product: CSARGGNTEAFF.

The rearrangement uses TRBV19 and TRBJ1-2; D gene uncertain. This CDR3 is built from 14 residues. The germline CDR1 and CDR2 sequences are LNHDA and SQIVND (reference sequence). V lost 6 bases to trimming and J lost 7 bases, with 18 bases between them. The CDR3 DNA is TGTGCCAGTAGGATGGAAGGGAGGATCCGTGGCTACACCTTC. This gives the protein CASRMEGRIRGYTF.

This clone was counted between two and nine times. The rearrangement links TRBV30 to TRBJ1-1, with D possibly TRBD1 on 5 matching bases. The CDR3 runs to 13 residues. The germline V gene encodes CDR1 GTSNPN and CDR2 SVGIG (reference sequence). V shed 6 bases and J shed 2 bases, with 13 bases lying between them. The CDR3 sequence is CACDSYPNTEAFF. The CDR3 coding sequence is TGTGCCTGTGACAGCTACCCTAACACTGAAGCTTTCTTT.

The V gene is TRBV2, the J gene TRBJ1-4; 10 bases are shared with TRBD1. Germline V gives CDR1 SNHLY, CDR2 FYNNEI. This CDR3 region has 12 residues. J lost 8 bases, V lost 6 bases, and 0 bases had no gene match. CDR3 in amino acids: CASRDRGEKLFF. CDR3 nucleotides: TGTGCCAGCAGGGACAGGGGGGAAAAACTGTTTTTT.

This clone was recorded a few times. The J gene is TRBJ2-5, the V gene TRBV5-1; 8 nucleotides match TRBD1. This CDR3 is 14 amino acids long. V gave up 6 bases and J gave up 3 bases; unmatched junction bases: 7. Germline CDR1 reads SGHRS; CDR2 reads YFSETQ. In DNA, the CDR3 is TGCGCCAGCACTCTGGACAGGGTGGAAGAGACCCAGTACTTC. This translates into CASTLDRVEETQYF.

The rearrangement uses TRBV4-2 and TRBJ1-2; no firm D call. V lost 0 bases to trimming and J lost 5 bases, with 13 bases between them. The CDR3 runs 15 residues. Germline CDR1 reads LGHNA; CDR2 reads YNFKEQ. The CDR3 coding sequence is TGTGCCAGCAGCCAAGAGGGAGGGCACCCATATGGCTACACCTTC. This gives the protein CASSQEGGHPYGYTF.

The chain recombines TRBV29-1 with TRBJ2-5; D is unresolved. V shed 6 bases and J shed 2 bases, with 13 bases lying between them. This CDR3 is 13 amino acids long. The germline CDR1 and CDR2 sequences are SQVTM and ANQGSEA. The DNA of the CDR3 is TGCAGCGTGAGGCTAACCCTTCAAGAGACCCAGTACTTC. It translates to CSVRLTLQETQYF.

The chain joins TRBV15 to TRBJ2-5; D unclear. V lost 0 bases and J 5 bases, leaving 7 bases between the germline ends. The germline gives CDR1 LNHNV, CDR2 YYDKDF (reference sequence). CDR3 length: 13 amino acids. The CDR3 sequence is CATSRELLETQYF. For the CDR3, the DNA is TGTGCCACCAGCAGAGAATTACTGGAGACCCAGTACTTC.

The CDR3 DNA reads TGCGCCAGCAGCTTTTACAGGGGTCAGTCCTACGAGCAGTACTTC. This codes for CASSFYRGQSYEQYF. The gene calls are TRBV5-1 and TRBJ2-7; 7 bases line up with TRBD1. Losses at the gene ends were 2 bases for V and 1 base for J; bases not matched to a gene: 6. Germline-derived CDR1 and CDR2 are SGHRS and YFSETQ. The CDR3 has 15 residues.

The chain uses TRBV7-9 and TRBJ1-1; D uncertain. The CDR3 is 13 residues long. Germline V gene data show CDR1 as SEHNR and CDR2 as FQNEAQ (reference sequence). V was pared by 5 bases and J by 1 base, with 8 bases between. CDR3 nucleotides: TGTGCCAGCAGCCTCGAGGGGAACACTGAAGCTTTCTTT. Translating it yields CASSLEGNTEAFF.

A single count supports this clone. The chain has TRBV10-3 and TRBJ2-5; D is undetermined. Germline V gene data show CDR1 as ENHRY and CDR2 as SYGVKD. The V gene lost 6 bases and the J gene lost 7 bases, with 18 bases spanning the gap. The CDR3 sequence is 14 residues long. CDR3: CAISFQERHGTQYF. Written as DNA, the CDR3 is TGTGCCATCAGCTTTCAAGAGAGGCACGGGACCCAGTACTTC.

This rearrangement joins TRBV19 to TRBJ2-2; the match to TRBD2 covers 8 bases. The V and J ends lost 7 bases and 6 bases, in that order; junction bases with no gene match: 4. The germline V gene encodes CDR1 LNHDA and CDR2 SQIVND (reference sequence). The CDR3 contains 13 residues. DNA for the CDR3: TGTGCCAGTAACCTAGCGGGCCCCGGGGAGCTGTTTTTT. Its protein is CASNLAGPGELFF.

The genes are TRBV30 and TRBJ2-5, with a tentative D call TRBD1 (5 bases). Germline-derived CDR1 and CDR2 are GTSNPN and SVGIG (reference sequence). This CDR3 has 14 amino acids. Trimming took off 3 bases at V and 9 bases at J, with 20 bases between the two ends. CDR3 sequence (DNA): TGTGCCTGGAGCATCTTCCTTATCCTAGGGGCCCAGTACTTC. Amino acids: CAWSIFLILGAQYF.

This chain connects TRBV19 to TRBJ2-2; D is perhaps TRBD1 (5 bases). In germline, CDR1 is LNHDA, CDR2 SQIVND (reference sequence). Trimming shortened V by 4 bases and J by 1 base, and 10 bases separated the two germline ends. The CDR3 runs 15 residues. The CDR3, as DNA: TGTGCCAGTAGTAGTGGGCAGGGGAACACCGGGGAGCTGTTTTTT. Translation gives CASSSGQGNTGELFF.

The rearrangement uses TRBV15 and TRBJ2-3; 13 positions match TRBD2. There are 16 residues in the CDR3. CDR1 LNHNV and CDR2 YYDKDF come from the germline V gene (reference sequence). The J segment lost 3 bases and the V segment lost 3 bases, leaving 3 bases of the junction unmatched. The CDR3 DNA reads TGTGCCACCAGCAGTAGACTAGCGGGGGGAACAGATACGCAGTATTTT. Protein: CATSSRLAGGTDTQYF.

To note about this clone: Its ends do not fully match the called genes, so a read error is possible. The genes are TRBV7-7 and TRBJ2-2; 7 bases are shared with TRBD2. The CDR3 consists of 15 residues. Germline V gene data show CDR1 as SSHAT and CDR2 as FNYEAQ (reference sequence). CDR3 loop: CASSLGGRNTGELFF. The CDR3 DNA is TGTGCTAGCAGCTTAGGCGGGAGGAACACCGGGGAGCTGTTTTTT.

CDR3 DNA sequence: TGTGCCAGCAGCTTAGGCAATGGGGGCGCTTCTGAAAAACTGTTTTTT. Translation gives CASSLGNGGASEKLFF. V usage is TRBV11-2 and J usage is TRBJ1-4; maybe TRBD1 (6 bases). The CDR3 is made up of 16 amino acids. CDR1 is SGHAT and CDR2 is FQNNGV in the germline V gene. V dropped 1 base and J dropped 7 bases, with 16 bases sitting between them.